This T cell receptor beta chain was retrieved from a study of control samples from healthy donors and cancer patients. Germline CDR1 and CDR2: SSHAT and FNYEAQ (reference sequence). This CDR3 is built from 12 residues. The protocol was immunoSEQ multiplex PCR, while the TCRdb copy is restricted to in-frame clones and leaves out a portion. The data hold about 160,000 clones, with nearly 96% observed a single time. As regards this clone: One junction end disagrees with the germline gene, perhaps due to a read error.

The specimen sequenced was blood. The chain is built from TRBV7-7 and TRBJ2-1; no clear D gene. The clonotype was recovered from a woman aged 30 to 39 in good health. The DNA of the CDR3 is TGTGCTAGCAGCTTGACACCCTGGGAGCAGTTCTTC. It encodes CASSLTPWEQFF.